A selection of T cell receptor beta chains follows, all from one sample in a study of metastatic and nonmetastatic thyroid tumors. TCRdb re-called clones from the PCR reads using MiXCR. This sample has roughly 64,000 clones, with just over 4% found just once. The sample taken for sequencing was blood. The receptor source for this set is a female donor with papillary thyroid cancer or a benign thyroid nodule (not recorded which). Some clones in this sample may be carry-over from other donors' samples. CDR3s include the opening cysteine and the closing phenylalanine or tryptophan. The order of the fields is clone size, D gene, J gene, CDR3 length, V gene, CDR3 protein, CDR3 DNA. A D gene is named only where the DNA matches it firmly. Expanded clones are given a class, and other clones once, few, many or no size at all.

many	TRBD2	TRBJ2-7	15	TRBV2	CASSERLAGGYEQYF	TGTGCCAGCAGTGAACGACTAGCGGGGGGCTACGAGCAGTACTTC
few	-	TRBJ2-7	15	TRBV28	CASSYLVPTDYERYF	TGTGCCAGCTCCTACCTCGTGCCCACAGACTACGAGCGGTACTTC
many	TRBD2	TRBJ2-1	14	TRBV11-2	CASSLASGYNEQFF	TGTGCCAGCAGCTTGGCTAGCGGCTACAATGAGCAGTTCTTC
many	-	TRBJ2-2	15	TRBV7-2	CASSRQAANTGELFF	TGTGCCAGCAGCCGACAGGCCGCGAACACCGGGGAGCTGTTTTTT
-	-	TRBJ2-1	10	TRBV6-1	CASSGDEQFF	TGTGCCAGCAGTGGGGATGAGCAGTTCTTC
few	-	TRBJ1-2	15	TRBV20-1	CSARELIEVRYGYTF	TGCAGTGCTAGAGAGCTTATTGAGGTTCGCTATGGCTACACCTTC
few	-	TRBJ2-1	15	TRBV9	CASSQGACSYNEQFF	TGTGCCAGCAGCCAGGGAGCGTGCTCCTACAATGAGCAGTTCTTC
few	-	TRBJ2-3	15	TRBV5-1	CASSPSGGGKDTQYF	TGCGCCAGCAGCCCCAGTGGAGGGGGCAAGGATACGCAGTATTTT
-	TRBD1	TRBJ2-6	15	TRBV15	CATKTGGNGADVLTF	TGTGCCACCAAGACAGGGGGCAATGGGGCCGACGTCCTGACTTTC
-	-	TRBJ2-3	14	TRBV6-2/TRBV6-3	CASSKDYQLDTQYF	TGTGCCAGCAGCAAGGACTACCAGTTGGATACGCAGTATTTT
-	-	TRBJ2-2	14	TRBV6-1	CASSRIENTGELFF	TGTGCCAGCAGTCGGATCGAGAACACCGGGGAGCTGTTTTTT
few	-	TRBJ1-5	13	TRBV6-5	CASSLPGCQPQHF	TGTGCCAGCAGCTTACCTGGGTGCCAGCCCCAGCATTTT
few	-	TRBJ1-4	16	TRBV5-5	CASRRVPGTQDEKLFF	TGTGCCAGCAGGAGAGTTCCCGGGACACAGGATGAAAAACTGTTTTTT
many	TRBD2	TRBJ2-7	13	TRBV20-1	CSARGLAGYEQYF	TGCAGTGCTAGAGGACTAGCGGGCTACGAGCAGTACTTC
many	-	TRBJ2-2	14	TRBV7-7	CASSLVMGSGELFF	TGTGCTAGCAGCTTAGTCATGGGATCCGGGGAGCTGTTTTTT
few	-	TRBJ2-7	16	TRBV27	CASSPTVCRGPYEQYF	TGTGCCAGCAGTCCAACAGTGTGTAGAGGGCCCTACGAGCAGTACTTC
-	-	TRBJ2-7	14	TRBV7-9	CASSLVAGNREQYF	TGTGCCAGCAGCTTAGTCGCAGGGAACAGGGAGCAGTACTTC
many	TRBD1	TRBJ1-2	13	TRBV28	CASSPTGFYGYTF	TGTGCCAGCAGTCCGACAGGGTTCTATGGCTACACCTTC
many	TRBD2	TRBJ2-1	17	TRBV4-1	CASSQEGRASGTNEQFF	TGCGCCAGCAGCCAAGAGGGGCGGGCTAGCGGGACCAATGAGCAGTTCTTC
many	-	TRBJ2-1	17	TRBV3-1	CASSQGNRVLRGNEQFF	TGTGCCAGCAGCCAAGGGAACAGGGTCTTAAGGGGCAATGAGCAGTTCTTC
many	TRBD1	TRBJ2-7	14	TRBV2	CASFLGTGVHEQYF	TGTGCCAGCTTCCTCGGGACAGGGGTACACGAGCAGTACTTC
-	-	TRBJ2-1	11	TRBV28	CASRLLEEQLF	TGTGCCAGCAGGTTATTAGAGGAGCAGTTATTC
few	TRBD2	TRBJ2-7	14	TRBV20-1	CSARAGGAPYEQYF	TGCAGTGCTAGGGCGGGAGGCGCCCCCTACGAGCAGTACTTC
many	TRBD1	TRBJ1-3	15	TRBV15	CATSLDRGSGNTIYF	TGTGCCACCAGCCTCGACAGGGGCTCTGGAAACACCATATATTTT
many	TRBD2	TRBJ2-7	15	TRBV20-1	CSARGMGLVFYEQYF	TGCAGTGCTAGAGGAATGGGACTAGTATTCTACGAGCAGTACTTC
many	TRBD2	TRBJ2-2	15	TRBV5-1	CASSDLAGLTGELFF	TGCGCCAGCAGTGACCTAGCGGGACTCACCGGGGAGCTGTTTTTT